This TCR beta chain appears in the sequencing data of a study of shared clonotypes between healthy human individuals. General study points: Relative to clonotypes present in all four donors, those not shared had lower generation probabilities. Memory subsets generally showed smaller estimated richness than naive subsets did.

The naive CD8 population came from CD45RO-negative cells selected for CCR7, without terminally differentiated effector memory CD45RA+ cells. The CDR3 has 16 residues. The ends were cut back, 5 bases at V and 0 bases at J, with 16 bases in the middle. Per germline, CDR1 MDHEN and CDR2 SYDVKM. In the original workflow: Filtering differed because ImmunoSEQ produced junction-only sequences that carried no quality scores. The data were produced by immunoSEQ multiplex PCR, yet TCRdb's version contains in-frame clones alone and is incomplete. The V and J calls and the clone size are those of that table, but D and trimming were determined from the DNA. The sample holds hundreds of thousands of clones, about 95% seen once. Concerning this clone: As yet, its antigen is unknown.

Sequencing was done on a sample of naive CD8+ T cells sorted from blood. The receptor's source is a woman in her 30s in good health. This chain links TRBV28 with TRBJ1-2; TRBD1 is a possible D gene (5 bases). Written as DNA, the CDR3 is TGTGCCAGCAGTGAACCCGGGACGGCAGCTAACTATGGCTACACCTTC. Amino acid sequence: CASSEPGTAANYGYTF.